A single count supports the clone carrying this TCR beta chain. The CDR3 loop spans 14 amino acids. The V end was cut by 1 base, the J end by 7 bases, with 11 bases between. Germline lookup yields CDR1 SGHTA and CDR2 FQGNSA. The data were taken from a study of control samples from healthy donors and cancer patients. Here immunoSEQ multiplex PCR was the method, and the copy in TCRdb shows in-frame clones only, minus some. The table lists more than 150,000 clones, about 94% of them singletons. The rearrangement links TRBV7-2 to TRBJ2-1, with TRBD2 as a possible D gene (5 bases). The receptor was derived from a woman in her 30s in good health. The sample was blood. CDR3 protein: CASSLGLAPNEQFF. The DNA for the CDR3 is TGTGCCAGCAGCTTAGGGCTAGCCCCAAATGAGCAGTTCTTC. The variable domain in full, completed from reference TRBV7-2 and TRBJ2-1, reads GAGVSQSPSNKVTEKGKDVELRCDPISGHTALYWYRQSLGQGLEFLIYFQGNSAPDKSGLPSDRFSAERTGGSVSTLTIQRTQQEDSAVYLCASSLGLAPNEQFFGPGTRLTVL.